The clone carrying this T cell receptor (beta chain) showed up many times. Its target is not known. The use of a sample-barcoded 5' primer and a J-beta primer mix characterized a second PCR of roughly 6 to 11 cycles. TCRdb re-derived calls from the 5' RACE reads in MiXCR, one entry per CDR3 protein. The sample has hundreds of thousands of distinct CDR3 sequences; 29% are singletons. These data belong to a study of blood T cells in healthy people across ages. Study-wide results and limits: Roughly linear declines in TCR beta diversity per million T cells occurred with age. Aged donors had fewer naive CD4+ cells and lower diversity than long-lived donors.

Germline CDR1 MNHNS, CDR2 SASEGT. V was shortened by 5 bases and J by 4 bases, with 12 bases between the two germline ends. The length of the CDR3 is 14 residues. What was sequenced was blood. The sequence was collected from a woman older than 75 in good health. V gene TRBV6-1 combines with J gene TRBJ2-1; D may correspond to TRBD1 or TRBD2 (5 bases each). CDR3 DNA: TGTGCCAGCAGTTCTCCCGGGACGTACAATGAGCAGTTCTTC. It codes for CASSSPGTYNEQFF.